The present T cell receptor (beta chain) was sequenced within a study of T cells in Graves' hyperthyroidism and ophthalmopathy. Overall study: It was at initial diagnosis, before any treatment, that peripheral blood was collected. Study-level findings and limits: In blood, most of the thyroid clonotypes expanded above 0.001 were also present.

The table lists this clonotype with a few counts. Its antigen is undetermined. It was uncontrolled infection, other autoimmune disease, pregnancy or lactation that excluded patients. Each diagnosis drew on symptoms, thyroxine, TRAb, thyroid ultrasound and orbital computed tomography findings. The investigators amplified TCR beta CDR3 regions from RNA transcripts. HTBI primers were used for first-round RT-PCR of the TCR CDR3. TCRdb reprocessed the multiplex PCR reads with MiXCR, giving one entry per CDR3 protein. The sample lists fewer than 600,000 distinct CDR3 sequences; about an eighth were seen once. Germline values: CDR1 DFQATT, CDR2 SNEGSKA (reference sequence). The CDR3 totals 14 residues. V was clipped by 0 bases and J by 7 bases, with 15 bases between them.

V gene TRBV20-1 combines with J gene TRBJ1-2; TRBD1 is a possible D gene (5 bases). The sample comprised blood. The receptor comes from a young woman with Graves' hyperthyroidism. The CDR3 region has the DNA TGCAGTGCTAGAGATTCCCGGGGGAGGCTTGGCTACACCTTC. Translating it yields CSARDSRGRLGYTF.